The T cell receptor (beta chain) under discussion was sequenced for a study of regulatory T cells in long-lasting Graves disease. Study as a whole: Graves' disease counted as persistent after over 5 years of antithyroid drugs with positive TSH receptor antibodies.

Time point here: persistent/refractory GD, antithyroid drugs over 5 years with positive TRAb. Following extraction of RNA from PBMCs, that RNA was used to make the TCR library. The study, taken as a whole, reports: It was peripheral blood alone, not thyroid tissue, that was studied. Persistent Graves' patients had lower TCR diversity than newly diagnosed ones. With persistent disease, TRBV28, TRBJ1-2 and TRBJ2-5 were the favored segments.

V dropped 5 bases and J dropped 0 bases, with 11 bases sitting between them. The length of the CDR3 is 15 residues. Germline-derived CDR1 and CDR2 are SGHTA and FQGNSA. This clonotype was detected a few times. Its antigen is unidentified. Arm-PCR with iRepertoire HTBI primers amplified the CDR3 regions for these TCR beta libraries. TCRdb used MiXCR to reprocess the multiplex PCR reads, holding one entry per CDR3 protein. In the table there are hundreds of thousands of distinct CDR3 sequences, less than 25% of which are singletons. The chain has TRBV7-2 and TRBJ2-4, with no clear D. Sequenced here: peripheral blood mononuclear cells (PBMCs), sampled when the disease was refractory, from a patient treated with antithyroid drugs. The sequence came from a female donor with Graves disease. The CDR3 bases are TGTGCCAGCAGCCAAGGCGAGATAGCCAAAAACATTCAGTACTTC. Translating it yields CASSQGEIAKNIQYF.